This T cell receptor (beta chain) was sequenced for a study of PD-1 blockade in mismatch repair-deficient tumors. Looking at the study overall: All were previously treated, progressing patients with 12 mismatch repair-deficient cancer types.

TCRdb's table, derived via immunoSEQ multiplex PCR, lists solely in-frame clones and lacks some. In the table there are approximately 51,000 clones, more than 65% of which are singletons. Overall study findings and caveats: Rapid post-treatment expansion, then contraction, generally preceding radiologic response, marked tumor-resident clones.

Details on this clone: No antigen is known for it.

All patients were mismatch repair deficient, assessed by either PCR or immunohistochemistry. The TCR-sequenced patients were a few responders to pembrolizumab. The origin of this receptor is an adult with mismatch repair-deficient cancer. This sample comprised peripheral blood, obtained roughly 20 weeks after starting pembrolizumab.

CDR3 bases: TGTGCCAGTAAAAGGAGAGACATCCCCCTAGGAGGGGCCAACGTCCTGACTTTC. Protein product: CASKRRDIPLGGANVLTF. The V and J genes are TRBV19 and TRBJ2-6; D gene unclear. The V and J ends lost 7 bases and 4 bases respectively, with 23 bases between them. The CDR3 spans 18 residues. Germline assignment: CDR1 LNHDA and CDR2 SQIVND (reference sequence).